These 24 T cell receptor beta chains were sequenced from one sample in a study of blood T cell repertoires in COVID-19. The method was immunoSEQ multiplex PCR; TCRdb's version includes in-frame clones alone and lacks a portion of them. Of roughly 230,000 clones listed, approximately 83% were seen once; the top ten hold about 3.4%. Sequenced input: PBMCs or T cells enriched from blood (not recorded which). These receptors were collected from a woman aged 55-75 years who had recovered from COVID-19.

The chain recombines TRBV15 with TRBJ2-7; 7 positions agree with TRBD2. This CDR3 spans 16 amino acids. The V gene end was trimmed by 2 bases and the J gene end by 1 base; junction bases not matched to a gene: 8. CDR1 and CDR2 from the germline V gene are LNHNV and YYDKDF (reference sequence). This CDR3 reads CATSRRSGGGSYEQYF. For the CDR3, the DNA is TGTGCCACCAGCAGACGGTCGGGCGGGGGATCCTACGAGCAGTACTTC.

This clone was seen more than once but under ten times. The chain links TRBV5-4 to TRBJ1-3, with TRBD1 identical over 8 bases. CDR1 and CDR2 from the germline V gene are SGHNT and YYREEE (reference sequence). This CDR3 has 15 amino acids. Trimming removed 4 bases from V and 4 bases from J; junction bases left unmatched: 7. CDR3 protein: CASSTGTGDGNTIYF. The CDR3 DNA reads TGTGCCAGCAGCACCGGGACAGGCGACGGAAACACCATATATTTT.

DNA for the CDR3: TGTGCCAGCAGCGACAGCTCTGGTGGCTACACCTTC. It translates to CASSDSSGGYTF. The V gene is TRBV6-7, the J gene TRBJ1-2; maybe TRBD1 (5 bases). TRBV6-7 has ORF status, its function being uncertain. V lost 6 bases to trimming and J lost 7 bases, with 12 bases between them. The CDR3 is made up of 12 amino acids.

This clone was counted a few times. The chain links TRBV7-2 to TRBJ2-5, with 8 positions matching TRBD1. Germline CDR1 SGHTA, CDR2 FQGNSA. The CDR3 covers 13 residues. V lost 6 bases and J lost 5; bases outside the gene matches: 5. The CDR3 DNA reads TGTGCCAGCAGAGGGCAGGGGGCTGAGACCCAGTACTTC. Encoded protein: CASRGQGAETQYF.

The count of this clone is one. CDR3 in amino acids: CASSQRGQGASYGYTF. The CDR3 bases are TGTGCCAGCAGCCAGAGAGGACAGGGGGCTAGCTATGGCTACACCTTC. This sequence joins TRBV3-1 (or the pseudogene TRBV3-2) and TRBJ1-2; 11 positions match TRBD1. The CDR3 contains 16 residues. The V gene's germline CDR1 is LGHDT and CDR2 YNNKEL (reference sequence). Trimming at V came to 3 bases and at J to 4 bases, leaving 7 bases not matched to a gene.

The chain recombines TRBV3-1 (or the pseudogene TRBV3-2) with TRBJ2-1; a possible D gene is TRBD2 (5 bases). The CDR3 runs to 14 residues. Looked up from germline, CDR1 is LGHDT and CDR2 is YNNKEL (reference sequence). V lost 2 bases and J 7 bases, leaving 12 bases between the germline ends. CDR3 sequence reads: CASSQSGPENEQFF. CDR3 DNA: TGTGCCAGCAGCCAAAGCGGCCCAGAAAATGAGCAGTTCTTC.

The chain has TRBV9 and TRBJ2-1, with a tentative D call TRBD1 (6 bases). The length of the CDR3 is 16 residues. Deletions cut 3 bases from V and 7 bases from J, with 20 bases between. CDR1 is SGDLS and CDR2 is YYNGEE in the germline V gene. Written as DNA, the CDR3 is TGTGCCAGCAGCGCTCCCTTGAGGAGTAGGGGGAATGAGCAGTTCTTC. This translates into CASSAPLRSRGNEQFF.

J is TRBJ2-1 and V is TRBV5-1; 7 bases fit TRBD2. This CDR3 region has 14 residues. After removal of 5 bases from V and 6 bases from J, the junction contained 8 bases not matched to a gene. The V gene's germline CDR1 is SGHRS and CDR2 YFSETQ. The CDR3 region has the DNA TGCGCCAGCAGTTCCTCAGGACTAGGCAATGAGCAGTTCTTC. Amino acid sequence: CASSSSGLGNEQFF.

J is TRBJ1-4 and V is TRBV29-1, with D hard to call. The CDR3 spans 13 residues. V lost 4 bases and J lost 8, with 14 bases in between. Per germline, CDR1 SQVTM and CDR2 ANQGSEA. The CDR3 nucleotides read TGCAGCGTTGGAACACAAGGCGGCGAAAAACTGTTTTTT. Protein sequence: CSVGTQGGEKLFF.

The V call is TRBV6-5, the J call TRBJ1-4, with no clear D. Trimming pared 6 bases from V and 6 bases from J, leaving 11 bases between. The CDR3 is 13 amino acids. CDR1 is MNHEY and CDR2 is SVGAGI in the germline V gene. This CDR3 reads CASRGRLDEKLFF. In DNA form, the CDR3 reads TGTGCCAGCAGGGGTAGACTTGATGAAAAACTGTTTTTT.

This clone has just a few counts. The chain has TRBV21-1 and TRBJ1-1; the D call of TRBD1 is as the table states it, not checked on the DNA. TRBV21-1 is classified as a pseudogene. The CDR3 is 15 residues long. The CDR3 DNA follows: TGTGCCAGCAGCAAAGGACAGGGAAAAAACACTGAAGCTTTCTTT. Its protein product is CASSKGQGKNTEAFF.

The chain links TRBV7-9 to TRBJ1-2; D gene ambiguous. The V and J ends lost 5 bases and 5 bases respectively, with 12 bases between them. The CDR3 sequence is 13 residues long. The germline gives CDR1 SEHNR, CDR2 FQNEAQ (reference sequence). This CDR3 is CASSLQVEYGYTF. CDR3 coding DNA: TGTGCCAGCAGCCTCCAGGTTGAATATGGCTACACCTTC. The full variable domain, in which reference TRBV7-9 and TRBJ1-2 provide the parts outside the CDR3, is DTGVSQNPRHKITKRGQNVTFRCDPISEHNRLYWYRQTLGQGPEFLTYFQNEAQLEKSRLLSDRFSAERPKGSFSTLEIQRTEQGDSAMYLCASSLQVEYGYTFGSGTRLTVV.

The chain joins TRBV30 to TRBJ1-5; weak D call: TRBD1 (5 bases). The germline V and J ends were trimmed by 2 bases and 4 bases, with 9 bases remaining between them. CDR3 length: 13 amino acids. Germline CDR1 GTSNPN, CDR2 SVGIG (reference sequence). The CDR3 DNA follows: TGTGCCTGGAGTTCAGGGTTTAATCAGCCCCAGCATTTT. The encoded protein is CAWSSGFNQPQHF.

V usage is TRBV25-1 and J usage is TRBJ1-1; D possibly corresponds to TRBD1 (6 bases). CDR1 and CDR2 (germline): MGHDK, SYGVNS. Trimming shortened V by 2 bases and J by 1 base, and 11 bases separated the two germline ends. The CDR3 has 15 amino acids. This chain's CDR3 is CASSEMNRENTEAFF. The CDR3 nucleotides read TGTGCCAGCAGTGAAATGAACAGGGAGAACACTGAAGCTTTCTTT.

The chain couples TRBV2 to TRBJ2-2; no clear D. CDR1 and CDR2 from the germline V gene are SNHLY and FYNNEI. Trimming shortened V by 6 bases and J by 6 bases, and 11 bases separated the two germline ends. The CDR3 length is 13 residues. In DNA form, the CDR3 reads TGTGCCAGCAGCGATAGCCGGGCCGGGGAGCTGTTTTTT. It yields the protein CASSDSRAGELFF.

This chain uses TRBV6-5 with TRBJ1-2; no clear D gene. CDR3 length: 12 residues. The ends were cut back, 0 bases at V and 9 bases at J, with 8 bases in the middle. Germline CDR1 is MNHEY and CDR2 is SVGAGI. The CDR3 DNA is TGTGCCAGCAGTTACTCGAGGATAAGCTACACCTTC. As protein: CASSYSRISYTF.

The chain combines TRBV10-3 with TRBJ1-5; a weak D match, TRBD1 (6 bases). Germline V gene sequence: CDR1 ENHRY, CDR2 SYGVKD. Trimming pared 3 bases from V and 7 bases from J, leaving 13 bases between. CDR3 length: 14 residues. The CDR3 DNA reads as TGTGCCATCAGTGATTCACAGGGCCCACAGCCCCAGCATTTT. It is translated as CAISDSQGPQPQHF.

The chain is built from TRBV7-2 and TRBJ2-1; the match to TRBD2 covers 9 bases. V dropped 5 bases and J dropped 2; count of bases not matched to a gene: 7. CDR3 size: 16 residues. The germline V gene encodes CDR1 SGHTA and CDR2 FQGNSA. The CDR3 loop is CASSLDSGGTYNEQFF. CDR3 in DNA: TGTGCCAGCAGCCTTGATAGCGGGGGAACCTACAATGAGCAGTTCTTC.

The chain carries TRBV4-1 and TRBJ2-5; D is possibly TRBD2 (5 bases). This CDR3 comprises 16 residues. CDR1 and CDR2 from the germline V gene are MGHRA and YSYEKL. Deletions cut 1 base from V and 4 bases from J, with 16 bases between. DNA of the CDR3: TGCGCCAGCAGCCAAGGTGGTTCGGAGGTTCCAGAGACCCAGTACTTC. It translates to CASSQGGSEVPETQYF.

The chain has TRBV13 and TRBJ1-2, with TRBD1 identical over 9 bases. With V trimmed by 4 bases and J by 6 bases, 6 bases remained unmatched. This CDR3 is 14 amino acids long. The germline CDR1 and CDR2 sequences are PRHDT and FYEKMQ (reference sequence). CDR3 DNA sequence: TGTGCCAGCAGCTCCGGGACAGGGTATCATGGCTACACCTTC. Protein sequence: CASSSGTGYHGYTF.

V gene TRBV14 combines with J gene TRBJ2-2; TRBD1 agrees at 8 bases. Germline V CDR1 and CDR2: SGHDN, FVKESK. The CDR3 contains 16 residues. V dropped 4 bases and J dropped 4; count of bases not matched to a gene: 8. The CDR3 nucleotides are TGTGCCAGCAGCCGCCGACAGGGGAGTCGCACCGGGGAGCTGTTTTTT. Translated: CASSRRQGSRTGELFF.

V and J are TRBV20-1 and TRBJ1-1; no clear D gene. V was pared by 3 bases and J by 4 bases, with 15 bases between. Germline V lookup: CDR1 DFQATT, CDR2 SNEGSKA (reference sequence). The CDR3 sequence is 14 residues long. The CDR3 protein is CSASSGWGTTEAFF. For the CDR3, the DNA is TGCAGTGCTAGTAGCGGGTGGGGTACCACTGAAGCTTTCTTT.

The chain employs TRBV25-1 and TRBJ1-2, with TRBD1 identical over 7 bases. With 4 bases clipped from V and 4 bases from J, the junction kept 12 bases outside the gene matches. The CDR3 runs 16 residues. The germline V gene has CDR1 MGHDK and CDR2 SYGVNS. In nucleotides, the CDR3 is TGTGCCAGCAGTGCCCGCCGTATCGGGACAGTCTATGGCTACACCTTC. Translating it yields CASSARRIGTVYGYTF.

J is TRBJ1-2 and V is TRBV7-6; 10 bases are a match to TRBD1. Germline V CDR1 and CDR2: SGHVS, FNYEAQ. The CDR3 sequence is 14 residues long. Trimming removed 5 bases from V and 7 bases from J; junction bases left unmatched: 7. The DNA for the CDR3 is TGTGCCAGCAGCCCCCCGGGACAGGGGTTTGGCTACACCTTC. The encoded protein is CASSPPGQGFGYTF.